This T cell receptor (beta chain) was identified in a study of tumor-infiltrating lymphocytes in primary liver carcinoma. Study-level results: Lower overlap was observed for tumor-adjacent and tumor-blood pairs relative to tumor region pairs. It was observed that only about 7-24% of the top clones appeared in every one of the five tumor regions.

By its share, this clonotype is medium-sized (0.01 to 0.1%). What it binds is unknown. From around 0.5 ug of total RNA, TCR beta-specific cDNA was reverse-transcribed using a constant-region primer. Researchers made the TCR beta libraries by running three nested multiplex PCR rounds with slightly modified ARM-PCR. TCRdb reprocessed the multiplex PCR reads via MiXCR and lists one record per CDR3 protein. The data hold some 55,000 distinct CDR3 sequences, with roughly 77% observed a single time. Joint extraction of RNA and DNA used about 17-32 mg of bulk tissue that was unsorted. Chronic HBV infection affected patients, none of whom had received treatment. Each tumor had five separate regions sampled. The clonotype comes from a man aged 35 to 55 with primary liver carcinoma and hepatitis B virus infection. The specimen sequenced was liver tumor tissue from sampling region 2. The subset was: tumor region T2, inferior pole.

The chain's CDR3 is CASSERDRHTDTQYF. The DNA of the CDR3 is TGTGCCAGCAGCGAACGGGACAGGCACACAGATACGCAGTATTTT. The chain has TRBV11-2 and TRBJ2-3; TRBD1 aligns across 8 bases. The trim removed 5 bases at V and 2 bases at J, leaving 6 bases unmatched. CDR1 and CDR2 (germline): SGHAT, FQNNGV. This CDR3 region has 15 residues.